The present entry profiles one T cell receptor beta chain with its context. No antigen is known for it. This specimen belongs to a study of CD8+ T cells in alopecia areata. General study points: Higher clonality was seen in lesional scalp than in normal scalp, especially in alopecia totalis/universalis. Normal skin contains resident alphabeta T cells, and these are also sequenced in scalp samples.

In each case, RNA was isolated and then reverse transcribed into cDNA as the sequencing template. Libraries were prepared by immunoSEQ multiplex PCR; TCRdb keeps only in-frame clonotypes and omits some of them. Of roughly 100,000 clones listed, less than 70% are singletons. Germline V gene sequence: CDR1 MNHEY, CDR2 SVGAGI. Deletions cut 7 bases from V and 7 bases from J, with 13 bases between. The CDR3 contains 12 residues. This chain uses TRBV6-5 with TRBJ1-2, with no clear D. Sequencing input: CD4+ T cells sorted from blood. The clonotype was recovered from a human donor in good health. CDR3: CASTLPGGGYTF. The CDR3 DNA is TGTGCCAGCACCTTACCTGGAGGTGGCTACACCTTC.